A selection of T cell receptor beta chains follows, all from one sample in a study of blood T cell repertoires in COVID-19. Produced via immunoSEQ multiplex PCR; TCRdb's table is partial and in-frame only. The sample has roughly 340,000 clones, around 87% seen once. The sample taken for sequencing was PBMCs or T cells enriched from blood (not recorded which). The receptor source for this set is a man aged 35 to 55 in a cohort exposed to, infected with or recovered from COVID-19 (not recorded which). CDR3s include the opening cysteine and the closing phenylalanine or tryptophan. Fields, in order: V gene, clone size, J gene, D gene, CDR3 protein, CDR3 DNA. D genes are given only for firm matches. The listing skips clone size in some rows; elsewhere it reads once, few, many or a size class.

TRBV5-1,few,TRBJ1-5,.,CASSLSGVSNQPQHF,TGCGCCAGCAGCTTGTCAGGTGTTAGCAATCAGCCCCAGCATTTT
TRBV19,.,TRBJ2-1,TRBD1,CASRRQGENNEQFF,TGTGCCAGTAGAAGGCAGGGGGAAAACAATGAGCAGTTCTTC
TRBV6-6,.,TRBJ1-4,.,CASSQTSGITTNEKLFF,TGTGCCAGCAGTCAAACCTCAGGGATCACAACTAATGAAAAACTGTTTTTT
TRBV18,few,TRBJ2-1,.,CASSPGPRGPYNEQFF,TGTGCCAGCTCACCCGGTCCTAGGGGTCCCTACAATGAGCAGTTCTTC
TRBV19,once,TRBJ2-2,TRBD2,CASIRTSGTGELFF,TGTGCCAGTATTCGGACTAGCGGCACCGGGGAGCTGTTTTTT
TRBV3-1/TRBV3-2,.,TRBJ2-1,TRBD2,CASSQDGTSLDRHEQFF,TGTGCCAGCAGCCAAGACGGGACTAGTCTTGATCGCCATGAGCAGTTCTTC
TRBV2,.,TRBJ2-7,.,CASSGRPGATYEQYF,TGTGCCAGCAGTGGAAGACCGGGAGCCACCTACGAGCAGTACTTC
TRBV5-4,.,TRBJ2-1,.,CASSSGSISYNEQFF,TGTGCCAGCAGCTCCGGGAGTATCTCCTACAATGAGCAGTTCTTC
TRBV19,.,TRBJ1-2,TRBD1,CASSSGQGTYGYTF,TGTGCCAGTAGCTCGGGACAGGGCACCTATGGCTACACCTTC
TRBV5-1,.,TRBJ2-3,TRBD2,CASGPLAGASPDTQYF,TGCGCCAGCGGTCCCTTAGCGGGAGCTTCCCCAGATACGCAGTATTTT
TRBV19,.,TRBJ2-1,TRBD2,CASRRTSANYNEQFF,TGTGCCAGTAGGCGGACTAGCGCGAACTACAATGAGCAGTTCTTC
TRBV5-1,.,TRBJ2-2,TRBD2,CASSLKSSGSSGELFF,TGCGCCAGCAGCTTGAAGTCTAGCGGGAGTTCCGGGGAGCTGTTTTTT
TRBV3-1/TRBV3-2,.,TRBJ2-5,TRBD1,CASTGLAGGLETQYF,TGTGCCAGTACAGGACTGGCAGGGGGCTTGGAGACCCAGTACTTC
TRBV5-1,.,TRBJ2-6,TRBD1,CASSKTGTGVSGANVLTF,TGCGCCAGCAGCAAAACCGGGACAGGTGTCTCTGGGGCCAACGTCCTGACTTTC
TRBV7-2,.,TRBJ2-2,.,CASSLEVSRGGGGELFF,TGTGCCAGCAGCTTAGAAGTCTCAAGGGGAGGTGGCGGGGAGCTGTTTTTT
TRBV4-1,once,TRBJ2-1,TRBD2,CASSTGTSGLLSSYNEQFF,TGCGCCAGCAGCACCGGGACTAGCGGGCTCCTGAGCTCCTACAATGAGCAGTTCTTC
TRBV5-1,.,TRBJ1-4,.,CASSSQGFNEKLFF,TGCGCCAGCAGCTCACAGGGTTTTAATGAAAAACTGTTTTTT
TRBV5-4,.,TRBJ2-7,TRBD2,CASSLLGLAGTSSYEQYF,TGTGCCAGCAGCTTACTTGGGCTAGCGGGGACTAGCTCCTACGAGCAGTACTTC
TRBV15,.,TRBJ2-4,.,CATSRDSGQGNIQYF,TGTGCCACCAGCAGAGATAGTGGGCAGGGTAACATTCAGTACTTC
TRBV3-1/TRBV3-2,.,TRBJ2-6,.,CASSQEYRLSGANVLTF,TGTGCCAGCAGCCAAGAATACCGACTCTCTGGGGCCAACGTCCTGACTTTC
TRBV15,.,TRBJ1-5,.,CATSTSRGSNQPQHF,TGTGCCACCAGCACTTCAAGGGGAAGCAATCAGCCCCAGCATTTT
TRBV3-1/TRBV3-2,.,TRBJ2-1,.,CASSQGVTATMVWQFF,TGTGCCAGCAGCCAGGGCGTAACGGCGACCATGGTTTGGCAGTTCTTC
TRBV2,.,TRBJ1-2,.,CASSGVGAKGYTF,TGTGCCAGCAGTGGGGTTGGGGCGAAAGGCTACACCTTC
TRBV18,.,TRBJ2-7,.,CASSGTTSGYEQYF,TGTGCCAGCTCAGGCACTACCTCTGGCTACGAGCAGTACTTC
TRBV6-1,.,TRBJ2-5,.,CASSDQVQETQYF,TGTGCCAGCAGTGATCAGGTACAAGAGACCCAGTACTTC
TRBV4-2,.,TRBJ2-7,.,CASSQDSTGQGTPYYEQYF,TGTGCCAGCAGCCAAGATAGCACAGGCCAAGGAACCCCCTACTACGAGCAGTACTTC
TRBV7-2,.,TRBJ1-2,TRBD1,CASSLDRGPNYGYTF,TGTGCCAGCAGCTTAGACAGGGGGCCTAACTATGGCTACACCTTC
TRBV9,.,TRBJ2-1,.,CASSVVSSRQFF,TGTGCCAGCAGCGTAGTGAGCTCTCGGCAGTTCTTC
TRBV5-6,.,TRBJ1-2,TRBD1,CASSLQGAYYGYTF,TGTGCCAGCAGCTTGCAGGGGGCGTACTATGGCTACACCTTC
TRBV5-1,once,TRBJ2-7,.,CASSSVGGYEQYF,TGCGCCAGCAGCTCAGTCGGGGGCTACGAGCAGTACTTC
TRBV5-1,.,TRBJ2-2,TRBD2,CASSPRTSGGTGELFF,TGCGCCAGCAGCCCGCGGACTAGCGGGGGAACCGGGGAGCTGTTTTTT
TRBV19,few,TRBJ1-1,TRBD1,CASSPQGSGNTEAFF,TGTGCCAGTTCCCCACAGGGGAGCGGGAACACTGAAGCTTTCTTT
TRBV19,.,TRBJ2-7,.,CASSKGLSYEQYF,TGTGCCAGTAGTAAAGGACTGTCCTACGAGCAGTACTTC
TRBV11-2,.,TRBJ2-5,.,CASSLGLKETQYF,TGTGCCAGCAGCTTAGGGCTTAAAGAGACCCAGTACTTC
TRBV9,.,TRBJ1-2,.,CASSVSGSGYTF,TGTGCCAGCAGCGTCTCGGGAAGTGGCTACACCTTC
TRBV28,.,TRBJ1-6,TRBD1,CASSAGQGENSPLHF,TGTGCCAGCAGTGCAGGACAGGGAGAGAATTCACCCCTCCACTTT
TRBV5-1,.,TRBJ1-2,.,CASRGQGDEGF,TGCGCCAGCAGGGGCCAAGGCGACGAGGGATTC
TRBV27,.,TRBJ2-7,TRBD1,CASSYRRGLAEQYF,TGTGCCAGCAGTTACCGCAGGGGGCTTGCCGAGCAGTACTTC
TRBV19,.,TRBJ1-5,TRBD1,CASSWEQGDPRRQPQHF,TGTGCCAGTAGTTGGGAACAGGGGGATCCGCGGCGGCAGCCCCAGCATTTT
TRBV6-1,.,TRBJ1-1,.,CASSEARGHKAFF,TGTGCCAGCAGTGAAGCGCGGGGTCACAAAGCTTTCTTT